One sample yielded the 31 T cell receptor beta chains listed below, sequenced in a study of cytomegalovirus exposure and HLA in healthy donors. 60 Vbeta and 13 Jbeta primers were used in PCR. The data were produced by immunoSEQ multiplex PCR, yet TCRdb's version contains in-frame clones alone and is incomplete. The table shows 95,000 to 110,000 clones, with about 81% occurring only once. The sample consisted of PBMCs. The origin of the receptors is a man aged 30 to 45 in good health and CMV-seropositive.

The V and J genes are TRBV11-2 and TRBJ2-7; D remains ambiguous. The CDR3 sequence is 15 residues long. The germline CDR1 and CDR2 sequences are SGHAT and FQNNGV. V shed 1 base and J shed 0 bases, with 10 bases lying between them. In DNA form, the CDR3 reads TGTGCCAGCAGCTTAGTGTCCGTGAGCTCCTACGAGCAGTACTTC. It translates to CASSLVSVSSYEQYF. The variable domain in full, completed from reference TRBV11-2 and TRBJ2-7, reads EAGVAQSPRYKIIEKRQSVAFWCNPISGHATLYWYQQILGQGPKLLIQFQNNGVVDDSQLPKDRFSAERLKGVDSTLKIQPAKLEDSAVYLCASSLVSVSSYEQYFGPGTRLTVT.

This clone showed up just a few times. V gene TRBV2 combines with J gene TRBJ2-6; 11 nucleotides align to TRBD1. Germline assignment: CDR1 SNHLY and CDR2 FYNNEI. The CDR3 totals 13 residues. V lost 5 bases and J lost 12; bases outside the gene matches: 3. The CDR3 coding sequence is TGTGCCAGCAGTAGGGACAGGGGGGGCGTCCTGACTTTC. Residues: CASSRDRGGVLTF.

The chain joins TRBV4-1 to TRBJ2-2; tentatively, D is TRBD2 (6 bases). The CDR3 spans 14 residues. Per germline, CDR1 MGHRA and CDR2 YSYEKL. V lost 8 bases and J 1 base, leaving 11 bases between the germline ends. The CDR3 loop reads CASGAGLNTGELFF. CDR3 DNA sequence: TGCGCCAGCGGAGCGGGTCTGAACACCGGGGAGCTGTTTTTT.

V and J are TRBV7-3 and TRBJ1-1; the D gene is possibly TRBD1 (5 bases). Trimming cost V 5 bases and J 1 base, with 8 bases left between them. Germline CDR1 is SGHTA and CDR2 is FQGTGA. The CDR3 runs 13 residues. CDR3 nucleotide sequence: TGTGCCAGCAGCCGCGACAGGAACACTGAAGCTTTCTTT. Translating it yields CASSRDRNTEAFF.

This CDR3 reads CASSFGQGNTEAFF. CDR3 bases: TGTGCCAGCAGCTTCGGACAGGGGAACACTGAAGCTTTCTTT. The rearrangement uses TRBV5-6 and TRBJ1-1; 8 bases map to TRBD1. The length of the CDR3 is 14 residues. CDR1 and CDR2 (germline): SGHDT, YYEEEE. With V trimmed by 2 bases and J by 1 base, 1 base remained unmatched.

V is TRBV7-6 and J is TRBJ1-1, with 7 positions matching TRBD1. The CDR3 contains 12 residues. The V gene end was trimmed by 5 bases and the J gene end by 6 bases; junction bases not matched to a gene: 3. Germline-derived CDR1 and CDR2 are SGHVS and FNYEAQ. CDR3 sequence reads: CASSPGTAEAFF. Here the CDR3 DNA reads TGTGCCAGCAGCCCCGGGACAGCTGAAGCTTTCTTT.

V gene TRBV13 combines with J gene TRBJ2-1; the match to TRBD2 covers 12 bases. Germline V lookup: CDR1 PRHDT, CDR2 FYEKMQ (reference sequence). The CDR3 covers 17 residues. Trimming took 5 bases from V and 0 from J; bases not matched to a gene: 5. The CDR3 spells CASSLAGGMSSYNEQFF. The CDR3 bases are TGTGCCAGCAGCCTAGCGGGGGGGATGAGCTCCTACAATGAGCAGTTCTTC.

The V and J genes are TRBV11-3 and TRBJ1-3; D is ambiguous. This CDR3 has 13 residues. Trimming cost V 1 base and J 4 bases, with 5 bases left between them. Germline CDR1 SGHNT, CDR2 YENEEA. Here the CDR3 reads CASSLVAGNTIYF. In DNA form, the CDR3 reads TGTGCCAGCAGCTTAGTAGCCGGAAACACCATATATTTT.

The rearrangement links TRBV5-1 to TRBJ2-3, with 8 bases fitting TRBD1. The CDR3 covers 14 residues. V dropped 2 bases and J dropped 4; count of bases not matched to a gene: 3. The germline V gene has CDR1 SGHRS and CDR2 YFSETQ. CDR3 amino acids: CASSFDRGSDTQYF. The CDR3 DNA follows: TGCGCCAGCAGCTTCGACAGGGGTTCAGATACGCAGTATTTT. The full variable domain, with the rest looked up from reference TRBV5-1 and TRBJ2-3, is KAGVTQTPRYLIKTRGQQVTLSCSPISGHRSVSWYQQTPGQGLQFLFEYFSETQRNKGNFPGRFSGRQFSNSRSEMNVSTLELGDSALYLCASSFDRGSDTQYFGPGTRLTVL.

With respect to this clone: At one end, the junction sequence differs from germline, possibly due to a read error. The gene calls are TRBV7-7 and TRBJ2-5; 16 nucleotides match TRBD2. This CDR3 region has 17 residues. The V gene's germline CDR1 is SSHAT and CDR2 FNYEAQ (reference sequence). The CDR3 coding sequence is TGTGCTAGCAGCCTCGGGACTAGCGGGGGGGCGGAAGAGACCCAGTACTTC. Translation gives CASSLGTSGGAEETQYF.

The V call is TRBV6-6, the J call TRBJ1-1; D is perhaps TRBD1 (5 bases). The CDR3 consists of 14 residues. Germline CDR1 and CDR2: MNHNY and SVGAGI (reference sequence). Trimming stripped 4 bases from V and 4 bases from J, with 13 bases between. CDR3 sequence (DNA): TGTGCCAGCAGTTTTACGGGGGGAAGCACTGAAGCTTTCTTT. Its protein is CASSFTGGSTEAFF.

The V gene is TRBV27, the J gene TRBJ2-7; 11 positions match TRBD2. The V gene's germline CDR1 is MNHEY and CDR2 SMNVEV (reference sequence). The CDR3 extends over 16 amino acids. V dropped 5 bases and J dropped 1; count of bases not matched to a gene: 7. The CDR3 bases are TGTGCCAGCAGTCCGATCCTAGCGGGGGGATCCTACGAGCAGTACTTC. Translation: CASSPILAGGSYEQYF.

Remarks on this clone: The junction differs from germline at one of its ends, possibly a read error. The chain carries TRBV6-6 and TRBJ2-4; D possibly corresponds to TRBD2 (6 bases). The CDR3 has 15 amino acids. CDR1 MNHNY and CDR2 SVGAGI come from the germline V gene (reference sequence). CDR3 nucleotide sequence: TGTGCCATTTCGCGGGGCGGGCTAGCCAAAAACAGTCAGTACTTC. This gives the protein CAISRGGLAKNSQYF.

A remark on this clone: An end of the junction differs from the germline gene, which may be a read error. The V call is TRBV2, the J call TRBJ2-6; the match to TRBD1 covers 8 bases. The germline CDR1 and CDR2 sequences are SNHLY and FYNNEI. CDR3 length: 18 residues. CDR3 in amino acids: CASTLLGQASSGANGLTF. CDR3 DNA: TGTGCCAGCACGCTGTTGGGACAGGCGAGCTCTGGGGCCAACGGCCTGACTTTC.

The chain combines TRBV19 with TRBJ2-2; 7 nucleotides line up with TRBD2. Germline V gene data show CDR1 as LNHDA and CDR2 as SQIVND (reference sequence). The CDR3 runs 15 residues. V was pared by 3 bases and J by 0 bases, with 1 base of the junction left unmatched. The CDR3 bases are TGTGCCAGTAGTATCGCGGGGGCGAACACCGGGGAGCTGTTTTTT. Translation: CASSIAGANTGELFF.

This chain uses TRBV19 with TRBJ1-2; TRBD1 agrees at 8 bases. Germline CDR1 and CDR2: LNHDA and SQIVND (reference sequence). V was pared by 2 bases and J by 8 bases, with 10 bases of the junction left unmatched. This CDR3 region has 15 residues. This CDR3 is CASSIKSGGAGGYTF. The CDR3 DNA reads TGTGCCAGTAGTATAAAGTCAGGGGGCGCGGGGGGCTACACCTTC.

V is TRBV5-1 and J is TRBJ1-2, with D possibly matching TRBD1 (6 bases). Germline V gives CDR1 SGHRS, CDR2 YFSETQ. The germline V and J ends were trimmed by 3 bases and 3 bases, with 15 bases remaining between them. The CDR3 consists of 15 residues. CDR3 amino acids: CASSYWRRTDYGYTF. CDR3 sequence (DNA): TGCGCCAGCAGCTATTGGCGTAGGACAGACTATGGCTACACCTTC. The variable domain in full, completed from reference TRBV5-1 and TRBJ1-2, reads KAGVTQTPRYLIKTRGQQVTLSCSPISGHRSVSWYQQTPGQGLQFLFEYFSETQRNKGNFPGRFSGRQFSNSRSEMNVSTLELGDSALYLCASSYWRRTDYGYTFGSGTRLTVV.

The V gene is TRBV27, the J gene TRBJ1-5; D unresolved. This CDR3 is 13 amino acids long. CDR1 is MNHEY, CDR2 SMNVEV, per germline (reference sequence). Trimming removed 6 bases at V and 5 bases at J, with 11 bases between. This CDR3 reads CASSNKRHQPQHF. In DNA, the CDR3 is TGTGCCAGCAGCAACAAGAGGCATCAGCCCCAGCATTTT.

This chain connects TRBV2 to TRBJ1-5; TRBD1 matches 7 bases. CDR1 and CDR2 from the germline V gene are SNHLY and FYNNEI. Trimming removed 6 bases from V and 2 bases from J; junction bases left unmatched: 7. The CDR3 spans 15 residues. The CDR3, as DNA: TGTGCCAGCAGCGAGGGGACAGCGGGCAATCAGCCCCAGCATTTT. Translated, it gives CASSEGTAGNQPQHF.

This clone has only one observation. The chain couples TRBV6-6 to TRBJ1-1; D is perhaps TRBD1 (5 bases). CDR1 and CDR2 from the germline V gene are MNHNY and SVGAGI (reference sequence). V was pared by 6 bases and J by 2 bases, with 19 bases between. This CDR3 contains 16 residues. The CDR3: CASRQGHAPVNTEAFF. DNA of the CDR3: TGTGCCAGCAGGCAGGGTCACGCCCCAGTAAACACTGAAGCTTTCTTT.

A few counts support this clone. The V and J genes are TRBV4-2 and TRBJ1-2, with a possible D match to TRBD1 (6 bases). The ends were cut back, 7 bases at V and 5 bases at J, with 14 bases in the middle. The CDR3 has 13 amino acids. Germline CDR1 LGHNA, CDR2 YNFKEQ. The CDR3 DNA reads TGTGCCAGCAACCCAGGGGCCCTGTATGGCTACACCTTC. Amino acids: CASNPGALYGYTF.

The chain uses TRBV6-5 and TRBJ2-1; D gene ambiguous. The CDR3 loop spans 15 amino acids. Germline-derived CDR1 and CDR2 are MNHEY and SVGAGI. The V end lost 0 bases, the J end lost 6 bases, and 12 bases lay between the germline ends. The CDR3: CASSYSYEASNEQFF. The DNA for the CDR3 is TGTGCCAGCAGTTACTCGTACGAGGCATCCAATGAGCAGTTCTTC.

The chain joins TRBV2 to TRBJ1-1; 8 bases are a match to TRBD1. Unmatched junction bases numbered 11, after V lost 4 bases and J lost 4 bases. This CDR3 contains 16 residues. Germline loops: CDR1 SNHLY, CDR2 FYNNEI. The CDR3 spells CASSGVRGRRSTEAFF. The DNA for the CDR3 is TGTGCCAGCAGTGGCGTCAGGGGGCGTCGGAGCACTGAAGCTTTCTTT.

The genes are TRBV6-5 and TRBJ1-2, with TRBD1 identical over 7 bases. Germline CDR1 is MNHEY and CDR2 is SVGAGI. The CDR3 has 16 residues. J lost 4 bases, V lost 0 bases, and 8 bases had no gene match. Written as DNA, the CDR3 is TGTGCCAGCAGTTACTCCCCGCAGGGGGGACCCTATGGCTACACCTTC. It is translated as CASSYSPQGGPYGYTF.

Remarks on this clone: Other DNA sequences in the sample encode the same CDR3. The chain employs TRBV29-1 and TRBJ1-1; D possibly corresponds to TRBD1 (5 bases). V dropped 4 bases and J dropped 1 base, with 7 bases sitting between them. The germline CDR1 and CDR2 sequences are SQVTM and ANQGSEA. The CDR3 totals 12 residues. The CDR3 bases are TGCAGCGTTGGACAGACGAACACTGAAGCTTTCTTT. Its translation is CSVGQTNTEAFF.

The chain carries TRBV2 and TRBJ2-7; 7 nucleotides align to TRBD2. CDR1 is SNHLY and CDR2 is FYNNEI in the germline V gene. Trimming cost V 3 bases and J 0 bases; bases outside gene matches: 2. The CDR3 is made up of 14 amino acids. The CDR3 nucleotides are TGTGCCAGCAGTGACCGCGGGGGCTCCTACGAGCAGTACTTC. Amino acid sequence: CASSDRGGSYEQYF.

V usage is TRBV5-1 and J usage is TRBJ1-6, with 9 nucleotides matching TRBD1. Germline CDR1 and CDR2: SGHRS and YFSETQ. The junction had 8 bases not matched to a gene; V was cut back by 4 bases and J by 6 bases. The CDR3 runs 16 residues. The CDR3 nucleotides are TGCGCCAGCAGCGCGCGGATGGGACAGGGTAATTCACCCCTCCACTTT. Encoded protein: CASSARMGQGNSPLHF. Complete variable domain (other parts from reference TRBV5-1 and TRBJ1-6): KAGVTQTPRYLIKTRGQQVTLSCSPISGHRSVSWYQQTPGQGLQFLFEYFSETQRNKGNFPGRFSGRQFSNSRSEMNVSTLELGDSALYLCASSARMGQGNSPLHFGNGTRLTVT.

V gene TRBV6-5 combines with J gene TRBJ1-1; D is perhaps TRBD1 (6 bases). CDR3 length equals 15 residues. V lost 5 bases and J 2 bases, leaving 15 bases between the germline ends. Germline V lookup: CDR1 MNHEY, CDR2 SVGAGI. The CDR3 DNA reads TGTGCCAGCAGTGCGTTCTCAGGGGCTAACACTGAAGCTTTCTTT. Translation: CASSAFSGANTEAFF.

This chain joins TRBV18 and TRBJ2-7, with D perhaps TRBD1 (6 bases). There are 13 residues in the CDR3. V was trimmed by 2 bases and J by 2 bases, leaving 7 bases between them. Germline-derived CDR1 and CDR2 are KGHSH and LQKENI. CDR3 in amino acids: CASSPWGPYEQYF. CDR3 sequence (DNA): TGTGCCAGCTCACCATGGGGGCCCTACGAGCAGTACTTC.

DNA of the CDR3: TGTGCTAGTGGTTCTCAAGGAGTCTACACTGAAGCTTTCTTT. Protein: CASGSQGVYTEAFF. The genes are TRBV12-5 and TRBJ1-1; D unclear. This CDR3 region has 14 residues. V was trimmed by 4 bases and J by 3 bases, leaving 12 bases between them. Germline CDR1 is LGHNT and CDR2 is FRNRAP.

The chain is built from TRBV2 and TRBJ1-2; no reliable D call. Germline lookup yields CDR1 SNHLY and CDR2 FYNNEI. This CDR3 has 17 amino acids. V lost 8 bases, J lost 1 base, and 23 bases lay in between. CDR3 in DNA: TGTGCCAGCGCCCCCCGTCTTGCCGCCAGTTATAACTATGGCTACACCTTC. It encodes CASAPRLAASYNYGYTF.